This is a list of T cell receptor beta chains from one sample in a study of blood T cells in healthy people across ages. TCRdb fed the 5' RACE reads into MiXCR, producing one record per CDR3 protein. The sample shows approximately 800,000 distinct CDR3 sequences, 55% to 75% of them seen only once. Sequenced input: blood. The receptors derive from a young man in good health. Both conserved end residues are part of each CDR3. Fields, in order: clone size, J gene, V gene, D gene, CDR3 DNA, CDR3 protein. The D gene is left open where the match is weak. Expanded clones get a size class; other rows say once, few or many, or leave the size out.

clone_size: -; j_call: TRBJ2-3; v_call: TRBV4-1; d_call: TRBD2; cdr3_nt: TGCGCCAGCAGACCTTTAGCGGGGGGGCCAGATACGCAGTATTTT; cdr3_aa: CASRPLAGGPDTQYF
clone_size: -; j_call: TRBJ2-7; v_call: TRBV11-1; d_call: TRBD2; cdr3_nt: TGTGCCAGCAGCTCCGGACTAGCGGGACCCGAGGGGAATGAGCAGTACTTC; cdr3_aa: CASSSGLAGPEGNEQYF
clone_size: few; j_call: TRBJ2-7; v_call: TRBV2; d_call: TRBD1; cdr3_nt: TGTGCCAGCAGTGCATCCGGGACAGGGAAGAACGAGCAGTACTTC; cdr3_aa: CASSASGTGKNEQYF
clone_size: -; j_call: TRBJ2-1; v_call: TRBV3-1; d_call: TRBD2; cdr3_nt: TGTGCCAGCAGGTCCGGACTAGAGGGGATAGGGGAGCAGTTCTTC; cdr3_aa: CASRSGLEGIGEQFF
clone_size: -; j_call: TRBJ2-7; v_call: TRBV27; d_call: -; cdr3_nt: TGTGCCAGCAGGAAAGCTGAAGGGACACCTTCCTACGAGCAGTACTTC; cdr3_aa: CASRKAEGTPSYEQYF
clone_size: -; j_call: TRBJ1-6; v_call: TRBV27; d_call: -; cdr3_nt: TGTGCCAGCAGAGGGGGGTCCTATAATTCACCCCTCCACTTT; cdr3_aa: CASRGGSYNSPLHF
clone_size: -; j_call: TRBJ2-1; v_call: TRBV6-2/TRBV6-3; d_call: -; cdr3_nt: TGTGCCAGTCACGGGGCTAACCCTATCAATGAGCAGTTCTTC; cdr3_aa: CASHGANPINEQFF
clone_size: -; j_call: TRBJ1-2; v_call: TRBV10-2; d_call: -; cdr3_nt: TGCGCCAGCAGTGATGGGGCAGGCTATGGCTACACCTTC; cdr3_aa: CASSDGAGYGYTF
clone_size: -; j_call: TRBJ2-7; v_call: TRBV12-3/TRBV12-4; d_call: -; cdr3_nt: TGTGCCAGCAGCCAGGGGTACCTTTCCCCCTACGAGCAGTACTTC; cdr3_aa: CASSQGYLSPYEQYF
clone_size: -; j_call: TRBJ2-5; v_call: TRBV6-5; d_call: -; cdr3_nt: TGTGCCACAGGATTGGTAGAGACCCGGTACTTC; cdr3_aa: CATGLVETRYF